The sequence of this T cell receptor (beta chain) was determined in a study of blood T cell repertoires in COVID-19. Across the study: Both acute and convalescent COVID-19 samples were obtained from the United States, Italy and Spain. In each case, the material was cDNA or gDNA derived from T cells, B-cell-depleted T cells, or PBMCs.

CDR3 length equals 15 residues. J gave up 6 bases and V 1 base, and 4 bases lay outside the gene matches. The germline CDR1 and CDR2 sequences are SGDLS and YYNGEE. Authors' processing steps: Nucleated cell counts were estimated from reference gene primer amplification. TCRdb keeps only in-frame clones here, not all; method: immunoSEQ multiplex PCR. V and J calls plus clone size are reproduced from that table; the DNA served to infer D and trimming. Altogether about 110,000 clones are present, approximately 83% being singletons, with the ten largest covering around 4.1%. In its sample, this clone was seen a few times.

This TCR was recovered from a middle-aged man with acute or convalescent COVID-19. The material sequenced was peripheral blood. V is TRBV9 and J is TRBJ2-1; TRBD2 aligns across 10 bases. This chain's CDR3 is CASSVRLAGANEQFF. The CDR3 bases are TGTGCCAGCAGCGTACGGCTAGCGGGAGCCAATGAGCAGTTCTTC.